This is a list of T cell receptor beta chains from one sample in a study of blood T cells in healthy people across ages. TCRdb reprocessed the 5' RACE reads with MiXCR, giving one entry per CDR3 protein. The top ten hold around 7.7% of the sample, which has about 1.7 million distinct CDR3 sequences, approximately 30% seen once. Input material: blood. Receptors were obtained from a woman under 40 in good health. CDR3s include the opening cysteine and the closing phenylalanine or tryptophan. The D gene is left open where the match is weak. Size is omitted from some rows. Given values are once, few, many or a class for expanded clones.

TRBV29-1	TRBD2	TRBJ2-1	many	CSVDYGLAGGYSSYNEQFF	TGCAGCGTTGACTACGGACTAGCGGGTGGGTATAGCTCCTACAATGAGCAGTTCTTC
TRBV4-1	-	TRBJ2-5	many	CASSQPTRGLTQYF	TGCGCCAGCAGCCAACCGACTAGAGGCCTGACCCAGTACTTC
TRBV7-9	-	TRBJ1-2	few	CASSLDVGDGYTF	TGTGCCAGCAGCTTAGACGTCGGGGACGGCTACACCTTC
TRBV5-5	-	TRBJ2-7	-	CASSPARQNYKQYF	TGTGCCAGCAGCCCCGCCCGGCAGAACTACAAGCAGTACTTC
TRBV7-8	-	TRBJ2-3	-	CASSLRETEADTQYF	TGTGCCAGCAGCTTAAGGGAGACCGAGGCAGATACGCAGTATTTT
TRBV7-9	-	TRBJ2-5	-	CASSLAETEQETQYF	TGTGCCAGCAGCTTAGCGGAGACAGAACAAGAGACCCAGTACTTC
TRBV5-1	TRBD2	TRBJ2-2	-	CASSSLAGRNTGELFF	TGCGCCAGCAGCTCTCTAGCGGGACGGAACACCGGGGAGCTGTTTTTT
TRBV28	-	TRBJ1-3	-	CASSLVAARPNTIYF	TGTGCCAGCAGTTTAGTGGCCGCTCGACCCAACACCATATATTTT
TRBV5-6	-	TRBJ2-7	-	CANSLGTFYEQYF	TGTGCCAACAGCTTGGGGACTTTCTACGAGCAGTACTTC
TRBV5-6	TRBD1	TRBJ2-3	-	CASSLETGTGSPDTQYF	TGTGCCAGCAGCTTGGAGACCGGGACAGGGAGTCCAGATACGCAGTATTTT
TRBV20-1	-	TRBJ1-2	-	CSATPEAYGYTF	TGCAGTGCGACCCCGGAGGCCTATGGCTACACCTTC
TRBV6-1	-	TRBJ2-4	-	CASSRRREGQLLGQYF	TGTGCCAGCAGCCGAAGGAGGGAGGGACAGCTTCTTGGGCAGTACTTC
TRBV30	TRBD2	TRBJ2-7	few	CAWSYTGTSGPSYEQYF	TGTGCCTGGAGTTACACCGGGACTAGCGGACCATCCTACGAGCAGTACTTC
TRBV6-5	-	TRBJ2-2	few	CASSWGIGELFF	TGTGCCAGCAGCTGGGGGATCGGGGAGCTGTTTTTT
TRBV7-3	TRBD2	TRBJ2-5	-	CASSLQRGPPQETQYF	TGTGCCAGCAGCTTACAGCGGGGGCCCCCCCAAGAGACCCAGTACTTC
TRBV7-9	-	TRBJ2-5	few	CASSLGSGLEEETQYF	TGTGCCAGCAGCTTAGGGTCCGGCTTGGAGGAAGAGACCCAGTACTTC
TRBV5-6	-	TRBJ2-5	-	CASSSYLIQETQYF	TGTGCCAGCAGCTCCTACCTAATTCAAGAGACCCAGTACTTC
TRBV7-9	TRBD1	TRBJ2-1	few	CASSLGDTGADEQFF	TGTGCCAGCAGCTTAGGAGACACAGGGGCGGATGAGCAGTTCTTC
TRBV5-1	TRBD1	TRBJ1-5	many	CASSLGDRDNQPQHF	TGTGCCAGCAGTCTCGGGGACAGGGATAATCAGCCCCAGCATTTT
TRBV5-1	-	TRBJ2-4	few	CASSLEGDIQYF	TGCGCCAGCAGCTTGGAGGGGGACATTCAGTACTTC
TRBV20-1	-	TRBJ1-4	-	CSASQGLRGEKLFF	TGCAGTGCTAGTCAGGGACTGAGAGGTGAAAAACTGTTTTTT
TRBV6-1	-	TRBJ2-4	-	CAAQGADIQYF	TGTGCCGCACAGGGAGCAGACATTCAGTACTTC
TRBV12-3/TRBV12-4	-	TRBJ2-1	-	CASSTFNNEQFF	TGTGCCAGCAGTACCTTTAACAATGAGCAGTTCTTC
TRBV15	-	TRBJ1-1	few	CATSRASAVEAFF	TGTGCCACCAGCAGAGCCTCCGCCGTTGAAGCTTTCTTT
TRBV6-5	TRBD1	TRBJ1-4	-	CASSYSGTGERKLFF	TGTGCCAGCAGTTACTCGGGGACAGGGGAGCGAAAACTGTTTTTT
TRBV29-1	TRBD1	TRBJ2-7	-	CSVVRQGTYEQYF	TGCAGCGTTGTTAGACAGGGGACCTACGAGCAGTACTTC
TRBV6-1	-	TRBJ2-4	-	CASTWGGRGYNEQYF	TGTGCCAGCACCTGGGGGGGGAGGGGGTACAATGAGCAGTACTTC
TRBV4-1	-	TRBJ1-2	-	CASSHGPRDGFNYGYTF	TGCGCCAGCAGCCATGGACCTAGAGACGGCTTTAACTATGGCTACACCTTC
TRBV6-1	-	TRBJ2-4	-	CASSEAGIQYF	TGTGCCAGCAGTGAAGCGGGCATTCAGTACTTC
TRBV7-9	-	TRBJ1-4	-	CASSRAGALSEKLFF	TGTGCCAGCAGCAGGGCGGGGGCGCTTAGTGAAAAACTGTTTTTT
TRBV3-1	-	TRBJ2-7	few	CANSQAARQYF	TGTGCCAACAGCCAAGCGGCTCGGCAGTACTTC
TRBV12-3/TRBV12-4	-	TRBJ1-6	-	CASSPPGRPSPLHF	TGTGCCAGCAGTCCCCCCGGGAGGCCCTCACCCCTCCACTTT
TRBV30	-	TRBJ2-1	-	CAWKEWASYNEQFF	TGTGCCTGGAAGGAGTGGGCCTCTTACAATGAGCAGTTCTTC
TRBV4-1	-	TRBJ2-7	many	CASSQSWAQGGSYEQYF	TGCGCCAGCAGCCAATCCTGGGCCCAGGGGGGCTCCTACGAGCAGTACTTC
TRBV7-6	TRBD2	TRBJ2-1	-	CASSLESSGATEQFF	TGTGCCAGCAGCTTAGAGTCTAGCGGGGCGACTGAGCAGTTCTTC
TRBV5-1	-	TRBJ2-7	-	CASSHGLKPYEQYF	TGCGCCAGCAGCCACGGACTAAAACCCTACGAGCAGTACTTC
TRBV29-1	-	TRBJ2-7	many	CSVERGVGGGYEQYF	TGCAGCGTTGAACGGGGCGTCGGAGGGGGATACGAGCAGTACTTC
TRBV11-2	-	TRBJ1-1	-	CASSLDRGDADTEAFF	TGTGCCAGCAGCTTAGATCGGGGAGACGCGGACACTGAAGCTTTCTTT
TRBV6-2/TRBV6-3	TRBD1	TRBJ2-7	-	CASSRGGAGGEQYF	TGTGCCAGCAGTCGAGGGGGCGCAGGTGGCGAGCAGTACTTC
TRBV2	TRBD1	TRBJ1-2	few	CATAQGEEGYGYTF	TGTGCCACAGCACAGGGGGAGGAGGGCTATGGCTACACCTTC
TRBV7-2	TRBD2	TRBJ2-7	many	CASSSPRTSGGEQYF	TGTGCCAGCAGCTCCCCTAGGACTAGCGGTGGCGAGCAGTACTTC
TRBV28	TRBD2	TRBJ2-7	-	CTSSHPGAGAAYEQYF	TGTACCAGCAGCCACCCTGGGGCGGGAGCCGCCTACGAGCAGTACTTC
TRBV5-1	TRBD1	TRBJ2-3	-	CASSLEVDRATDTQYF	TGCGCCAGCAGCTTGGAGGTGGACAGGGCAACAGATACGCAGTATTTT